The 10 T cell receptor beta chains given below trace back to one sample, sequenced in a study of beta chain features in type 1 diabetes. The sequenced template was cDNA made from the entire isolated RNA. The repertoire was sequenced with immunoSEQ multiplex PCR; TCRdb's copy has only in-frame clones and lacks some. The sample shows more than 150,000 clones, around 10% of them seen only once. The specimen was central memory CD4+ T cells from blood. These receptors came from a man aged 18 to 30 in good health.

This clone was counted only a few times. This chain joins TRBV7-9 and TRBJ1-1; 8 bases match TRBD1. Germline V CDR1 and CDR2: SEHNR, FQNEAQ (reference sequence). The CDR3 has 11 amino acids. The ends lost 1 base at V and 14 bases at J; junction bases unmatched: 3. The chain's CDR3 is CASSLGQGSFF. DNA of the CDR3: TGTGCCAGCAGCTTAGGACAGGGGTCCTTCTTT.

The gene calls are TRBV6-5 and TRBJ2-5; 8 bases line up with TRBD1. The CDR3 contains 15 residues. After removal of 6 bases from V and 5 bases from J, the junction contained 11 bases not matched to a gene. CDR1 MNHEY and CDR2 SVGAGI come from the germline V gene. The CDR3 sequence: CASRKKPTGVETQYF. In DNA, the CDR3 is TGTGCCAGCAGGAAAAAGCCGACAGGGGTGGAGACCCAGTACTTC.

This clone was counted a few times. The V call is TRBV15, the J call TRBJ2-2; D remains ambiguous. Trimming stripped 3 bases from V and 4 bases from J, with 9 bases between. The CDR3 consists of 14 residues. Germline V gene lookup returns CDR1 LNHNV and CDR2 YYDKDF (reference sequence). The CDR3 reads CATSSKQFTGELFF. CDR3 nucleotide sequence: TGTGCCACCAGCAGTAAACAGTTCACCGGGGAGCTGTTTTTT.

The chain uses TRBV29-1 and TRBJ2-3; the D gene could be TRBD1 or TRBD2 (5 bases each). The CDR3 covers 13 residues. V was clipped by 5 bases and J by 6 bases, with 15 bases between them. Germline CDR1 SQVTM, CDR2 ANQGSEA. In DNA, the CDR3 is TGCAGCGTTCGGGGCCGGGAACGGGATACGCAGTATTTT. It translates to CSVRGRERDTQYF.

This clone was counted a few times. Here the CDR3 DNA reads TGTGCCAGCAGCTTAATGTGGGGCGCTGAAGCTTTCTTT. It codes for CASSLMWGAEAFF. V is TRBV7-3 and J is TRBJ1-1, with D tentatively TRBD1 (5 bases). Germline V gene lookup returns CDR1 SGHTA and CDR2 FQGTGA. Trimming removed 1 base at V and 6 bases at J, with 9 bases between. The CDR3 is made up of 13 amino acids.

This clone was observed a handful of times. The chain employs TRBV7-2 and TRBJ2-7, with TRBD2 identical over 9 bases. The CDR3 runs to 14 residues. Germline trimming cut 6 bases from V and 7 bases from J; bases unmatched to any gene: 10. Germline CDR1 and CDR2: SGHTA and FQGNSA. CDR3 in DNA: TGTGCCAGCAGATTGACTAGCGGCCCCGGAGAGCAGTACTTC. It yields the protein CASRLTSGPGEQYF.

This clone was seen just once. The chain joins TRBV28 to TRBJ2-6; D gene unclear. The CDR3 consists of 15 residues. CDR1 and CDR2 from the germline V gene are MDHEN and SYDVKM. The V end was cut by 6 bases, the J end by 4 bases, with 13 bases between. CDR3: CASRPVGSGANVLTF. Written as DNA, the CDR3 is TGTGCCAGCAGGCCCGTGGGGTCCGGGGCCAACGTCCTGACTTTC. Complete variable domain (other parts from reference TRBV28 and TRBJ2-6): DVKVTQSSRYLVKRTGEKVFLECVQDMDHENMFWYRQDPGLGLRLIYFSYDVKMKEKGDIPEGYSVSREKKERFSLILESASTNQTSMYLCASRPVGSGANVLTFGAGSRLTVL.

This clone was seen only a few times. The chain recombines TRBV7-9 with TRBJ2-2; 11 nucleotides match TRBD2. CDR1 is SEHNR, CDR2 FQNEAQ, per germline (reference sequence). V lost 4 bases to trimming and J lost 5 bases; unmatched junction nucleotides: 6. This CDR3 is built from 16 residues. CDR3 loop: CASSSERLAGTGELFF. CDR3 DNA: TGTGCCAGCAGCTCCGAGAGACTAGCGGGAACCGGGGAGCTGTTTTTT.

A few counts support this clone. The chain couples TRBV7-6 to TRBJ2-7, with 10 positions matching TRBD2. Trimming took 0 bases from V and 2 from J; bases not matched to a gene: 4. The CDR3 totals 16 residues. The germline V gene has CDR1 SGHVS and CDR2 FNYEAQ. CDR3: CASSLASGRAAYEQYF. The CDR3 region has the DNA TGTGCCAGCAGCTTAGCCAGCGGGAGGGCTGCCTACGAGCAGTACTTC.

The V call is TRBV11-2, the J call TRBJ2-5; TRBD1 agrees at 9 bases. Germline trimming cut 5 bases from V and 5 bases from J; bases unmatched to any gene: 3. The germline V gene has CDR1 SGHAT and CDR2 FQNNGV. The CDR3 sequence is 13 residues long. The CDR3 DNA follows: TGTGCCAGCAGCCGGGACAGGGTTGAGACCCAGTACTTC. Protein: CASSRDRVETQYF.